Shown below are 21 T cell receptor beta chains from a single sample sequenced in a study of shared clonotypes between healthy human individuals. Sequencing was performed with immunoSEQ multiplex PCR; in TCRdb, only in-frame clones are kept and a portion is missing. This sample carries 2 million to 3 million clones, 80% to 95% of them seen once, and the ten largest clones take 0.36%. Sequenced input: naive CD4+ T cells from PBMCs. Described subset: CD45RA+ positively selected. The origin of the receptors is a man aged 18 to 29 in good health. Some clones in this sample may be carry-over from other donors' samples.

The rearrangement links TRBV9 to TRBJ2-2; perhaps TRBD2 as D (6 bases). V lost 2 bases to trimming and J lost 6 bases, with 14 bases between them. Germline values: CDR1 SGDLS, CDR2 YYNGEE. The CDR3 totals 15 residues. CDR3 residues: CASSVSSTSPGELFF. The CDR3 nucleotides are TGTGCCAGCAGCGTTAGTAGTACTAGCCCCGGGGAGCTGTTTTTT.

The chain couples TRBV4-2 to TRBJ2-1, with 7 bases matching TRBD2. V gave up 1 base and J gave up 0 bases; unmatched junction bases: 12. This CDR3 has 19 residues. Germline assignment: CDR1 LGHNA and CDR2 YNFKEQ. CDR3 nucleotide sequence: TGTGCCAGCAGCCAAGGGCCCCCTTCGTGGGAGGGCTCCTACAATGAGCAGTTCTTC. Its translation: CASSQGPPSWEGSYNEQFF.

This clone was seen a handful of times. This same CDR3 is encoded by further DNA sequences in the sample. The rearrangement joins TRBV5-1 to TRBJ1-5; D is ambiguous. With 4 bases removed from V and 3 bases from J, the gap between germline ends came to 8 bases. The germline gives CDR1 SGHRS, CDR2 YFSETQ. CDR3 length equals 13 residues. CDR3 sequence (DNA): TGCGCCAGCAGCGTAGACCCCAATCAGCCCCAGCATTTT. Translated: CASSVDPNQPQHF.

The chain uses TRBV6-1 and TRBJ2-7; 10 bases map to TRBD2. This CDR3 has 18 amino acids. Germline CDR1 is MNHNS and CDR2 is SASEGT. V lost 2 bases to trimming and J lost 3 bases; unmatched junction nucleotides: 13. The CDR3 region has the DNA TGTGCCAGCAGTGAAATGTTAGCAAGGACTAGCGGAAACTACGAGCAGTACTTC. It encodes CASSEMLARTSGNYEQYF.

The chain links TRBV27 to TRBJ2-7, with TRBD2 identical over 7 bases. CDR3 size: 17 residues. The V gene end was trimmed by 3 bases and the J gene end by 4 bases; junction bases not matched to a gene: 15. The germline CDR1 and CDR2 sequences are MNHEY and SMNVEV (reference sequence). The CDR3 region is CASSFALGRGRLYEQYF. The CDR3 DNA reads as TGTGCCAGCAGTTTTGCCTTAGGGCGCGGGAGACTATACGAGCAGTACTTC.

The CDR3 DNA reads as TGTGCCAGCCCCGTGGTTTTTGGGGGGGCATATCCCAAAAACATTCAGTACTTC. Translated: CASPVVFGGAYPKNIQYF. The chain recombines TRBV21-1 with TRBJ2-4; the DNA was not compared with TRBD2, the D call given in the table. TRBV21-1 is a recognized pseudogene. The CDR3 is 18 residues long.

The CDR3 region has the DNA TGTGCCAGCAGCGGACAGGGCCAGGGCACCATATATTTT. Its protein product is CASSGQGQGTIYF. This chain joins TRBV5-4 and TRBJ1-3; 8 bases align to TRBD1. Germline V gene lookup returns CDR1 SGHNT and CDR2 YYREEE (reference sequence). The ends lost 4 bases at V and 9 bases at J; junction bases unmatched: 6. The CDR3 consists of 13 residues.

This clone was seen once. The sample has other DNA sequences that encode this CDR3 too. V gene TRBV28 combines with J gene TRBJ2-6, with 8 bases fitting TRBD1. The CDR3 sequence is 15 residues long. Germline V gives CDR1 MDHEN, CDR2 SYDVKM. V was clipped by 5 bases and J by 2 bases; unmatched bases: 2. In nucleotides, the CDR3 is TGTGCCAGCAGTCCAGGGGGCGCTGGGGCCAACGTCCTGACTTTC. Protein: CASSPGGAGANVLTF.

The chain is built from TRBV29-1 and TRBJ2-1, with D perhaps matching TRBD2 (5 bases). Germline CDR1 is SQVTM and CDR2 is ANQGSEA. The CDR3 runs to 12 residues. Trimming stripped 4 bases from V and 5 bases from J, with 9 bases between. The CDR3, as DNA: TGCAGCGTTGTATCCGGGGACAATGAGCAGTTCTTC. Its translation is CSVVSGDNEQFF.

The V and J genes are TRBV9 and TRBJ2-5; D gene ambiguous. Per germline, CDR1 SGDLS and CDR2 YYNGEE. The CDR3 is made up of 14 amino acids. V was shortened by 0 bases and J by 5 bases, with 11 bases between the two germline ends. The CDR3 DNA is TGTGCCAGCAGCGTAGGTTGGGATTCGGAGACCCAGTACTTC. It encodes CASSVGWDSETQYF.

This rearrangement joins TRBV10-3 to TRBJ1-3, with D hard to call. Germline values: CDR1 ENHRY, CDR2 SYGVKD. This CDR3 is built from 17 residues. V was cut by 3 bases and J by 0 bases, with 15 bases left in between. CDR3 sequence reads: CAISEWVVGVSGNTIYF. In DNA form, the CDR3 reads TGTGCCATCAGTGAATGGGTAGTCGGGGTCTCTGGAAACACCATATATTTT.

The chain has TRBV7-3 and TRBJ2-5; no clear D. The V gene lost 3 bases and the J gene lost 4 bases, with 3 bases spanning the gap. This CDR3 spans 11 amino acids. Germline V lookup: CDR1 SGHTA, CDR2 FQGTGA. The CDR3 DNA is TGTGCCAGCAGCTTCGCAGAGACCCAGTACTTC. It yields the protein CASSFAETQYF.

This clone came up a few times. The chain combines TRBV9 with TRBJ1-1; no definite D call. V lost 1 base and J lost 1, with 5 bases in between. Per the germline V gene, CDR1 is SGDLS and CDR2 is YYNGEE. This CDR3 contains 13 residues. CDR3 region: CASSVQENTEAFF. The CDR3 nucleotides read TGTGCCAGCAGCGTACAGGAGAACACTGAAGCTTTCTTT.

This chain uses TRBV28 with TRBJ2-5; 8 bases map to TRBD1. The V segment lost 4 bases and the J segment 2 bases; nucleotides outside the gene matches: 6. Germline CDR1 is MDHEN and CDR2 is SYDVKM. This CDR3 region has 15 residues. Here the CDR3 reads CASSYPGTGQETQYF. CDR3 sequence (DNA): TGTGCCAGCAGTTACCCGGGGACAGGTCAAGAGACCCAGTACTTC.

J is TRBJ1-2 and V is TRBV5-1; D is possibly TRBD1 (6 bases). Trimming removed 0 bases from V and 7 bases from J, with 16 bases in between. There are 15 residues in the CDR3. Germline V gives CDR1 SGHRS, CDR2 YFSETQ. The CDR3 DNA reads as TGCGCCAGCAGCTTGGAGGTTGGGGGGGCGGCTGGCTACACCTTC. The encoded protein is CASSLEVGGAAGYTF.

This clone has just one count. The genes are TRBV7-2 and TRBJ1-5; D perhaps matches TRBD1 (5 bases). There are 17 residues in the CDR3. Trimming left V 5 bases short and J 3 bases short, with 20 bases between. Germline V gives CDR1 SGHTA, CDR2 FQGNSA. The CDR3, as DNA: TGTGCCAGCAGCCTCACCGGGACCCTCACCCCCAATCAGCCCCAGCATTTT. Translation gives CASSLTGTLTPNQPQHF.

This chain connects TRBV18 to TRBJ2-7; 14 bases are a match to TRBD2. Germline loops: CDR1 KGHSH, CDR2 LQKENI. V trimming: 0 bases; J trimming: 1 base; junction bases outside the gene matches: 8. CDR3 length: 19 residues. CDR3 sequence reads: CASSPPHGTSGRGSYEQYF. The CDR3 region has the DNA TGTGCCAGCTCACCACCTCATGGGACTAGCGGGAGAGGATCCTACGAGCAGTACTTC.

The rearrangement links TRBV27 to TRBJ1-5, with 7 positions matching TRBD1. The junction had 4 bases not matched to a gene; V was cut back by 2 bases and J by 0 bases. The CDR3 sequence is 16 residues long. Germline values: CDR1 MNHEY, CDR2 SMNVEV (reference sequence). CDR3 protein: CASSLPGQLSNQPQHF. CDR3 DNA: TGTGCCAGCAGTTTACCGGGACAGCTTAGCAATCAGCCCCAGCATTTT.

In DNA, the CDR3 is TGTGCCAGCTCGGGGGGGGGATTAGGAGAGACCCAGTACTTC. Its translation is CASSGGGLGETQYF. The chain recombines TRBV19 with TRBJ2-5, with 8 bases aligning to TRBD2. V shed 9 bases, J shed 4 bases, and the junction held 10 bases outside the gene matches. The germline CDR1 and CDR2 sequences are LNHDA and SQIVND (reference sequence). The length of the CDR3 is 14 residues.

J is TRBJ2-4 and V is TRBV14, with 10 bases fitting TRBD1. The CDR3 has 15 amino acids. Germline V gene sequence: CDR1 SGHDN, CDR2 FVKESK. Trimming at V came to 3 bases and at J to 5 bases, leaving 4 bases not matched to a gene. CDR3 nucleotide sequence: TGTGCCAGCAGCCAGGGACAGGGGCCCCAAAACATTCAGTACTTC. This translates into CASSQGQGPQNIQYF. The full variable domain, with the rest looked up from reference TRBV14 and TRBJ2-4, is EAGVTQFPSHSVIEKGQTVTLRCDPISGHDNLYWYRRVMGKEIKFLLHFVKESKQDESGMPNNRFLAERTGGTYSTLKVQPAELEDSGVYFCASSQGQGPQNIQYFGAGTRLSVL.

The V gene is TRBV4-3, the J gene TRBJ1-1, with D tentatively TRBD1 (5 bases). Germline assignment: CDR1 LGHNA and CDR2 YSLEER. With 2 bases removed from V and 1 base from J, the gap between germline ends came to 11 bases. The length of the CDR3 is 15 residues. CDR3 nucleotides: TGCGCCAGCAGCCAACTGACGACAGCGAACACTGAAGCTTTCTTT. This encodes CASSQLTTANTEAFF.